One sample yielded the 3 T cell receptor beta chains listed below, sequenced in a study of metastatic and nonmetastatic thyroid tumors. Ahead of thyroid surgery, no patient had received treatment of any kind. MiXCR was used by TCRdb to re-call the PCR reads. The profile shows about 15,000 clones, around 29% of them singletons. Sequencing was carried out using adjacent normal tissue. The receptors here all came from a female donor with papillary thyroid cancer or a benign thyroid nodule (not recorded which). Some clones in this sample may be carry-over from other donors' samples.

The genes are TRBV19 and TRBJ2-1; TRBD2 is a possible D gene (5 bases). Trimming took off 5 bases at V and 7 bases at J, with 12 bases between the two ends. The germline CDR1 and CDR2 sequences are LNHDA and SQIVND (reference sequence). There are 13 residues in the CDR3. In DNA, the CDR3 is TGTGCCAGTAGTCCACTAGTGGGTAATGAGCAGTTCTTC. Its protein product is CASSPLVGNEQFF.

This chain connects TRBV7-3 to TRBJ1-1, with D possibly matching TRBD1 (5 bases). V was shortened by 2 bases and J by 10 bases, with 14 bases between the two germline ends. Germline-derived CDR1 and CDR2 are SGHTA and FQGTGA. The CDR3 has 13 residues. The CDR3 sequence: CASSLPGLDGAFF. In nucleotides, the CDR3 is TGTGCCAGCAGCTTACCGGGGCTGGACGGAGCTTTCTTT.

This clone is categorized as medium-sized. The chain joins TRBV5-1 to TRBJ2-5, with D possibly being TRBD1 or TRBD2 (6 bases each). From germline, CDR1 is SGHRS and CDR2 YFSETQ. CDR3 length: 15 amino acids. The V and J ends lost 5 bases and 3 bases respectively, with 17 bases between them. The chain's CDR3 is CASRGYGGGEETQYF. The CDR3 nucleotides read TGCGCCAGCAGGGGCTATGGGGGCGGGGAAGAGACCCAGTACTTC. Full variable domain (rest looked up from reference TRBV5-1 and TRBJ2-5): KAGVTQTPRYLIKTRGQQVTLSCSPISGHRSVSWYQQTPGQGLQFLFEYFSETQRNKGNFPGRFSGRQFSNSRSEMNVSTLELGDSALYLCASRGYGGGEETQYFGPGTRLLVL.